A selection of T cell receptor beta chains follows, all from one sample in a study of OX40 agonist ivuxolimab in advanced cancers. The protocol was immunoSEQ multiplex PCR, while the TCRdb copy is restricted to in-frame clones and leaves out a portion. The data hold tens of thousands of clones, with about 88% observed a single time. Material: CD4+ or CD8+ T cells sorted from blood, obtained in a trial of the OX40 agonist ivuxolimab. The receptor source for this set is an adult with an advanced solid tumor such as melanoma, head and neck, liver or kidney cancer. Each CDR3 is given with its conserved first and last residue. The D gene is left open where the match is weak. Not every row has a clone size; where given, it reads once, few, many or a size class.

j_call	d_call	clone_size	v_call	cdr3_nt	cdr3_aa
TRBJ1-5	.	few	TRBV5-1	TGCGCCAGCAGCTCCGGCAGCAATCAGCCCCAGCATTTT	CASSSGSNQPQHF
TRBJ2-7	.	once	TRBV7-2	TGTGCCAGCAGCTTATCCTCCAGGACCTACGAGCAGTACTTC	CASSLSSRTYEQYF
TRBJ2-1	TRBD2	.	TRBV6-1	TGTGCCAGCAGGACTAGCGCCTACAATGAGCAGTTCTTC	CASRTSAYNEQFF
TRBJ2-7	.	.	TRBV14	TGTGCCAGCAGCCAAGGGAGGGGGCTACGCCATGAGCAGTACTTC	CASSQGRGLRHEQYF
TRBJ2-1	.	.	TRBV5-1	TGCGCCAGCAGCTTAACAGGGATCCCCCTAACAAATGAGCAGTTCTTC	CASSLTGIPLTNEQFF
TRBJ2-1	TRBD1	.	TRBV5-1	TGCGCCAGCAGCTTCGCAGGGGGCGGTGGGTACAATGAGCAGTTCTTC	CASSFAGGGGYNEQFF
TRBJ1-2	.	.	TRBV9	TGTGCCAGCAGCGCCCTGGGGGGGGGCTACACCTTC	CASSALGGGYTF
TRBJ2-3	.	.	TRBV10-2	TGCGCCCTCAGGGGGACTAGTCGAACAGATACGCAGTATTTT	CALRGTSRTDTQYF
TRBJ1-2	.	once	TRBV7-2	TGTGCCAGCAGCTTACAGTTAAACTATGGCTACACCTTC	CASSLQLNYGYTF
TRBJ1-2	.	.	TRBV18	TGTGCCAGCTCACCAGGCGGCTACTATGGCTACACCTTC	CASSPGGYYGYTF
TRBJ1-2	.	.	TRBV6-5	TGTGCCAGCAATCTGTACGAAAACTATGGCTACACCTTC	CASNLYENYGYTF
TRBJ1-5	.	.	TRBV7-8	TGTGCCAGCAGCTTATCTAGAGGGTACCAGCCCCAGCATTTT	CASSLSRGYQPQHF
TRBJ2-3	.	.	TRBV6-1	TGTGCCAGCAGTGGGGCCACAGATACGCAGTATTTT	CASSGATDTQYF
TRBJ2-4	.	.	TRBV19	TGTGCCAGTTCATCGGACCGTAAAAACATTCAGTACTTC	CASSSDRKNIQYF
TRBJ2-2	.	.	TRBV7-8	TGTGCCAGCAGCGAGCCGGGCCTAACCACCGGGGAGCTGTTTTTT	CASSEPGLTTGELFF
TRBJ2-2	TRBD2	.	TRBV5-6	TGTGCCAGCACCCGAACGGGGGGGAAGACCGGGGAGCTGTTTTTT	CASTRTGGKTGELFF
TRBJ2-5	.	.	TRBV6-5	TGTGCCAGCAGTCCCGCAGGGACTCGTCAAGAGACCCAGTACTTC	CASSPAGTRQETQYF
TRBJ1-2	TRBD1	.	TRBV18	TGTGCCAGCTCTACAGGGGAAATGGATGGCTACACCTTC	CASSTGEMDGYTF
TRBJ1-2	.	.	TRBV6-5	TGTGCCAGCAGTTACGGCGGACAGCCCTATGGCTACACCTTC	CASSYGGQPYGYTF
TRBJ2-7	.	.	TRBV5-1	TGCGCCAGCAGCGAGGGGGGTTGGAACGAGCAGTACTTC	CASSEGGWNEQYF
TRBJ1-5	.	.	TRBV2	TGTGCCAGCACCCTGTCTGGCAATCAGCCCCAGCATTTT	CASTLSGNQPQHF
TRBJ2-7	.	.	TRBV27	TGTGCCAGCAGCCGTACCGGGGGATCCTACGAGCAGTACTTC	CASSRTGGSYEQYF
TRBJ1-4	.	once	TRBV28	TGTGCCAGTCGACCACCCCTGGGTGAAAAACTGTTTTTT	CASRPPLGEKLFF
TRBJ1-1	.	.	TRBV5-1	TGCGCCAGCAGCTTCACAGGGTTGAACACTGAAGCTTTCTTT	CASSFTGLNTEAFF
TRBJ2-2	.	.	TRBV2	TGTGCCAGCAGACAGGGTTTCAACACCGGGGAGCTGTTTTTT	CASRQGFNTGELFF
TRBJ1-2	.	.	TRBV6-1	TGTGCCAGCAGTGGGACGGGGACGACCCTATCGAGCTACACCTTC	CASSGTGTTLSSYTF
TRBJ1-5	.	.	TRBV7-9	TGTGCCAGCAGCCGAGACAGGCTCACCAGCAATCAGCCCCAGCATTTT	CASSRDRLTSNQPQHF
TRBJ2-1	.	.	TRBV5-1	TGCGCCAGCAGCTTGGCTTCCCGCCAGTACAATGAGCAGTTCTTC	CASSLASRQYNEQFF
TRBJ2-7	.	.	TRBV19	TGTGCCAGTAGTATCGGGGCCCTGGACGAGCAGTACTTC	CASSIGALDEQYF
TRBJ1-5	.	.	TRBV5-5	TGTGCCAGCAGCTCCGGACCCGGGCTAAATCAGCCCCAGCATTTT	CASSSGPGLNQPQHF
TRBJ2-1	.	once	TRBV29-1	TGCAGCGTTGTCCTGTATAGGGACTATGAGCAGTTCTTC	CSVVLYRDYEQFF
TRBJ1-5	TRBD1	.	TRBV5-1	TGCGCCAGCAGCTTGGGACAGGGGAGTCAGCCCCAGCATTTT	CASSLGQGSQPQHF
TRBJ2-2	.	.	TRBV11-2	TGTGCCAGCAGCTCGGACTTTTACACCGGGGAGCTGTTTTTT	CASSSDFYTGELFF
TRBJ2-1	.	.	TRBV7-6	TGTGCCAGCACGCAGCTTGTAAGCAGCTCGGAGCAGTTCTTC	CASTQLVSSSEQFF
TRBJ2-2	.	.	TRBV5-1	TGCGCCAGCAGCTACACTAGTCCGAACACCGGGGAGCTGTTTTTT	CASSYTSPNTGELFF
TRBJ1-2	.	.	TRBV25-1	TGTGCCAGCAGTGAGGCGGGGGTTCCTAACTATGGCTACACCTTC	CASSEAGVPNYGYTF
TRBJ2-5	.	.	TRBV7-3	TGTGCCAGCAGCTTCGGGGCAGCAAGGGAGACCCAGTACTTC	CASSFGAARETQYF
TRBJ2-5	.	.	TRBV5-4	TGTGCCAGCAGCTTGGGGGGTCAGAAGCAAGAGACCCAGTACTTC	CASSLGGQKQETQYF
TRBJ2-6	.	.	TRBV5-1	TGCGCCAGCAGGACCGAAGCGGCAGGGCGGGGGGCCAACGTCCTGACTTTC	CASRTEAAGRGANVLTF
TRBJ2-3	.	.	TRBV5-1	TGCGCCAGCAGCCCCCGAGACCGCACAGATACGCAGTATTTT	CASSPRDRTDTQYF
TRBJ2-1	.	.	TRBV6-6	TGTGCCAGCAGAGGACCGAACAATGAGCAGTTCTTC	CASRGPNNEQFF
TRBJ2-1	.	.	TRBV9	TGTGCCAGCAGCGTCGCATCCTACAATGAGCAGTTCTTC	CASSVASYNEQFF
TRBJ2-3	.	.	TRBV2	TGTGCCAGCAGTGAAGGGACCGTCTTAGCCACGCAGTATTTT	CASSEGTVLATQYF
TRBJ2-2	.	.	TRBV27	TGTGCCAGCTCGTACCTCACCGGGGAGCTGTTTTTT	CASSYLTGELFF
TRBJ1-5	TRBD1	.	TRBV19	TGTGCCAGTAACGGGCAGACAGGGGGCTGGCAGCCCCAGCATTTT	CASNGQTGGWQPQHF
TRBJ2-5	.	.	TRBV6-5	TGTGCCAGCAGTTACATGCGTACCCAAGAGACCCAGTACTTC	CASSYMRTQETQYF
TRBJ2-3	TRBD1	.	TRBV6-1	TGTGCCAGCAGTCCGGACAGGGTCTCAGATACGCAGTATTTT	CASSPDRVSDTQYF
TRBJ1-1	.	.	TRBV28	TGTGCCAGCAGCTCGAACGACAACACTGAAGCTTTCTTT	CASSSNDNTEAFF
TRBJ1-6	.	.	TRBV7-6	TGTGCCAGCAGCTTCGGGACGGAGTATTCAAGGGGTCCCCTCCACTTT	CASSFGTEYSRGPLHF
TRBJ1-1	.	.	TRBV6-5	TGTGCCAGCAGCGTACAGGGTAAGGCCACTGAAGCTTTCTTT	CASSVQGKATEAFF